The sequence of this T cell receptor beta chain was determined in a study of T cells in localized non-small cell lung cancer. Notes on this clone: Its antigen is unidentified.

Data came from immunoSEQ multiplex PCR; TCRdb stores just in-frame clones and leaves some out. The table lists tens of thousands of clones, approximately 90% of them singletons, with roughly 21% in the top ten. General study results and limits: Uninvolved adjacent lung showed peak T cell clonality, exceeding tumor. Median about 56 top-100 tumor clones were shared with paired adjacent lung.

The CDR3 runs to 15 residues. V dropped 8 bases and J dropped 1; count of bases not matched to a gene: 7. From germline, CDR1 is MDHEN and CDR2 SYDVKM. The rearrangement uses TRBV28 and TRBJ2-3; 9 bases map to TRBD1. This sample comprised peripheral blood, obtained before any cancer treatment. The clonotype was recovered from a man aged 35 to 69 with stage I squamous cell lung carcinoma. CDR3 bases: TGTGCCAGCGCTGGGGGGACAGGGCGCACAGATACGCAGTATTTT. This codes for CASAGGTGRTDTQYF.